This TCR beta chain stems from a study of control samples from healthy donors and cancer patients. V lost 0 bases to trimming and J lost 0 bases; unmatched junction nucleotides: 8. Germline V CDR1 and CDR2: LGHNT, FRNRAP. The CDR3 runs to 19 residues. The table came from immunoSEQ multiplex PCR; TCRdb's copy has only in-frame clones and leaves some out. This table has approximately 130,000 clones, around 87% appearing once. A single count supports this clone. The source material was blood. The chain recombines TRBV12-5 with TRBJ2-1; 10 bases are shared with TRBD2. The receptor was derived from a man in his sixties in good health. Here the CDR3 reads CASGLVVAGGPSSYNEQFF. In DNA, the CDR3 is TGTGCTAGTGGTTTGGTTGTAGCGGGGGGTCCTTCCTCCTACAATGAGCAGTTCTTC. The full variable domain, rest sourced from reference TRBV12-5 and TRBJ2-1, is DARVTQTPRHKVTEMGQEVTMRCQPILGHNTVFWYRQTMMQGLELLAYFRNRAPLDDSGMPKDRFSAEMPDATLATLKIQPSEPRDSAVYFCASGLVVAGGPSSYNEQFFGPGTRLTVL.